These 30 T cell receptor beta chains were all obtained from the same sample, sequenced in a study of cytomegalovirus exposure and HLA in healthy donors. Primers for the PCR totalled 60 Vbeta and 13 Jbeta. The protocol was immunoSEQ multiplex PCR, while the TCRdb copy is restricted to in-frame clones and leaves out a portion. The profile covers over 70,000 clones, with 70% to 80% appearing a single time and 20% to 25% taken by the ten largest. Sequenced sample: PBMCs. These receptors were taken from a man aged 30-40 years in good health and CMV-seropositive.

V and J are TRBV5-1 and TRBJ1-1, with 9 bases identical to TRBD1. The germline V gene has CDR1 SGHRS and CDR2 YFSETQ. V lost 4 bases to trimming and J lost 1 base; unmatched junction nucleotides: 11. This CDR3 has 17 residues. The CDR3 region has the DNA TGCGCCAGCAGCGCCCCCGCCGGACAGGGGAGGAACACTGAAGCTTTCTTT. Translation gives CASSAPAGQGRNTEAFF. Combining the CDR3 with reference TRBV5-1 and TRBJ1-1 gives the whole variable domain KAGVTQTPRYLIKTRGQQVTLSCSPISGHRSVSWYQQTPGQGLQFLFEYFSETQRNKGNFPGRFSGRQFSNSRSEMNVSTLELGDSALYLCASSAPAGQGRNTEAFFGQGTRLTVV.

This clone was recorded once. This chain joins TRBV4-1 and TRBJ2-1; possibly TRBD2 for D (6 bases). The CDR3 runs 16 residues. Germline V gives CDR1 MGHRA, CDR2 YSYEKL. The V gene lost 0 bases and the J gene lost 6 bases, with 15 bases spanning the gap. CDR3 bases: TGCGCCAGCAGCCAAGACTGGGGGGAGTTGGGCAATGAGCAGTTCTTC. Translation gives CASSQDWGELGNEQFF.

The chain is built from TRBV30 and TRBJ2-6, with D tentatively TRBD1 (5 bases). CDR3 length: 15 residues. The V gene's germline CDR1 is GTSNPN and CDR2 SVGIG (reference sequence). V was clipped by 0 bases and J by 1 base, with 7 bases between them. CDR3 in amino acids: CAWSVGDSGANVLTF. CDR3 sequence (DNA): TGTGCCTGGAGTGTAGGGGATTCTGGGGCCAACGTCCTGACTTTC. Full variable domain (missing parts from reference TRBV30 and TRBJ2-6): SQTIHQWPATLVQPVGSPLSLECTVEGTSNPNLYWYRQAAGRGLQLLFYSVGIGQISSEVPQNLSASRPQDRQFILSSKKLLLSDSGFYLCAWSVGDSGANVLTFGAGSRLTVL.

The chain combines TRBV4-3 with TRBJ2-6; a weak D match, TRBD2 (6 bases). V dropped 1 base and J dropped 1 base, with 11 bases sitting between them. Germline values: CDR1 LGHNA, CDR2 YSLEER. The CDR3 extends over 17 amino acids. The CDR3 region has the DNA TGCGCCAGCAGCCAAGCGGCGGGGCGATCTGGGGCCAACGTCCTGACTTTC. Protein product: CASSQAAGRSGANVLTF.

The CDR3 here is CSTGTGVRTEAFF. As DNA, the CDR3 is TGCAGCACCGGGACAGGGGTGAGGACTGAAGCTTTCTTT. The chain employs TRBV29-1 and TRBJ1-1; 10 bases fit TRBD1. V dropped 8 bases and J dropped 5; count of bases not matched to a gene: 8. The CDR3 extends over 13 amino acids. Germline V gene data show CDR1 as SQVTM and CDR2 as ANQGSEA.

The rearrangement links TRBV7-8 to TRBJ2-5; 8 bases match TRBD1. The CDR3 runs to 13 residues. In germline, CDR1 is SGHVS, CDR2 FQNEAQ. Losses at the gene ends were 6 bases for V and 3 bases for J; bases not matched to a gene: 3. In DNA form, the CDR3 reads TGTGCCAGCAGGACGGACAGGGAAGAGACCCAGTACTTC. Amino acids: CASRTDREETQYF.

This chain joins TRBV6-5 and TRBJ2-1; 8 nucleotides align to TRBD1. CDR1 MNHEY and CDR2 SVGAGI come from the germline V gene. The CDR3 spans 16 residues. V gave up 0 bases and J gave up 4 bases; unmatched junction bases: 5. In DNA form, the CDR3 reads TGTGCCAGCAGTTACTCAACCGGGACAGGTTACAATGAGCAGTTCTTC. Protein product: CASSYSTGTGYNEQFF.

The chain employs TRBV18 and TRBJ2-7; TRBD2 might be the D (7 bases). CDR3 length equals 16 residues. Trimming removed 3 bases from V and 2 bases from J, with 17 bases in between. CDR1 is KGHSH and CDR2 is LQKENI in the germline V gene. Here the CDR3 reads CASSPTPGEGAYEQYF. DNA of the CDR3: TGTGCCAGCTCACCTACCCCGGGGGAGGGGGCCTACGAGCAGTACTTC.

V and J are TRBV6-6 and TRBJ1-1, with 9 bases fitting TRBD1. The CDR3 loop spans 14 amino acids. Germline V gives CDR1 MNHNY, CDR2 SVGAGI (reference sequence). Trimming cost V 2 bases and J 4 bases; bases outside gene matches: 2. The CDR3 loop is CASSYGQGSTEAFF. For the CDR3, the DNA is TGTGCCAGCAGTTACGGACAGGGGAGCACTGAAGCTTTCTTT.

The chain is built from TRBV30 and TRBJ2-3; D is unresolved. Germline-derived CDR1 and CDR2 are GTSNPN and SVGIG (reference sequence). Between the trimmed V and J ends, which lost 5 bases and 6 bases, there was a span of 21 bases. The CDR3 extends over 15 amino acids. CDR3 coding DNA: TGTGCCTGGGGTACCCCTGCCACAGTCAGGGATACGCAGTATTTT. Amino acids: CAWGTPATVRDTQYF. Looking up the rest from reference TRBV30 and TRBJ2-3 gives the full variable domain: SQTIHQWPATLVQPVGSPLSLECTVEGTSNPNLYWYRQAAGRGLQLLFYSVGIGQISSEVPQNLSASRPQDRQFILSSKKLLLSDSGFYLCAWGTPATVRDTQYFGPGTRLTVL.

This clone occurred a few times. The chain couples TRBV20-1 to TRBJ2-7; unclear D gene. CDR1 and CDR2 (germline): DFQATT, SNEGSKA (reference sequence). The CDR3 is 11 amino acids. Trimming pared 5 bases from V and 2 bases from J, leaving 7 bases between. Written as DNA, the CDR3 is TGCAGTGCTCGACATACCTACGAGCAGTACTTC. Its translation is CSARHTYEQYF.

V is TRBV7-9 and J is TRBJ2-1, with 11 bases aligning to TRBD2. The CDR3 runs to 15 residues. V lost 5 bases to trimming and J lost 6 bases; unmatched junction nucleotides: 6. Germline CDR1 SEHNR, CDR2 FQNEAQ (reference sequence). The CDR3 protein is CASSPTSGIINEQFF. CDR3 in DNA: TGTGCCAGCAGCCCGACTAGCGGGATTATCAATGAGCAGTTCTTC.

The CDR3 sequence: CASSQGTANYGYTF. The CDR3 region has the DNA TGCGCCAGCAGCCAGGGGACAGCTAACTATGGCTACACCTTC. The rearrangement joins TRBV4-3 to TRBJ1-2, with 7 bases that match TRBD1. This CDR3 spans 14 amino acids. Looked up from germline, CDR1 is LGHNA and CDR2 is YSLEER. Trimming at V came to 3 bases and at J to 0 bases, leaving 1 base not matched to a gene.

The chain is built from TRBV7-8 and TRBJ2-7, with 7 bases aligning to TRBD1. The germline gives CDR1 SGHVS, CDR2 FQNEAQ. V gave up 3 bases and J gave up 12 bases; unmatched junction bases: 14. This CDR3 region has 14 residues. The CDR3: CASSFRDSADRRYF. CDR3 sequence (DNA): TGTGCCAGCAGCTTCCGGGACAGCGCTGATCGGAGGTACTTC.

The V and J genes are TRBV28 and TRBJ1-5; TRBD1 is a possible D gene (6 bases). Germline CDR1 MDHEN, CDR2 SYDVKM. V was clipped by 2 bases and J by 3 bases, with 8 bases between them. There are 14 residues in the CDR3. CDR3 in amino acids: CASSLGQHNQPQHF. For the CDR3, the DNA is TGTGCCAGCAGTTTAGGACAGCACAATCAGCCCCAGCATTTT.

This clone was counted a single time. The chain uses TRBV4-2 and TRBJ1-1, with TRBD1 matching over 11 bases. Trimming took 6 bases from V and 5 from J; bases not matched to a gene: 5. This CDR3 is 14 amino acids long. Germline lookup yields CDR1 LGHNA and CDR2 YNFKEQ. The chain's CDR3 is CASRWDRGDTEAFF. The CDR3 region has the DNA TGTGCCAGCAGATGGGACAGGGGGGATACTGAAGCTTTCTTT.

The chain couples TRBV19 to TRBJ1-5; 9 bases align to TRBD1. V lost 6 bases and J lost 6; bases outside the gene matches: 6. Looked up from germline, CDR1 is LNHDA and CDR2 is SQIVND (reference sequence). The CDR3 is 14 amino acids. CDR3 residues: CASRRTGEGQPQHF. The CDR3 nucleotides read TGTGCCAGTAGAAGGACAGGGGAGGGTCAGCCCCAGCATTTT.

The chain recombines TRBV5-6 with TRBJ2-1; 8 positions agree with TRBD2. The CDR3 consists of 13 residues. Looked up from germline, CDR1 is SGHDT and CDR2 is YYEEEE. Trimming removed 4 bases from V and 8 bases from J; junction bases left unmatched: 5. CDR3 nucleotides: TGTGCCAGCAGCCTGGACGGGAGGGATGAGCAGTTCTTC. This codes for CASSLDGRDEQFF.

J is TRBJ2-1 and V is TRBV7-2, with 9 bases fitting TRBD2. The CDR3 has 16 residues. After removal of 4 bases from V and 9 bases from J, the junction contained 13 bases not matched to a gene. Germline loops: CDR1 SGHTA, CDR2 FQGNSA. DNA for the CDR3: TGTGCCAGCAGCTCCACCGTGGGTCTAGCGGGACGTGAGCAGTTCTTC. This encodes CASSSTVGLAGREQFF.

This clone was counted a single time. This chain connects TRBV7-8 to TRBJ2-1; TRBD2 agrees at 9 bases. J lost 5 bases, V lost 11 bases, and 10 bases had no gene match. Germline values: CDR1 SGHVS, CDR2 FQNEAQ. The length of the CDR3 is 14 residues. The CDR3 bases are TGTGCCTTCACAGCGGGAGGCCCTGACAATGAGCAGTTCTTC. Translation: CAFTAGGPDNEQFF.

The chain employs TRBV4-1 and TRBJ2-1, with a weak D call TRBD1 (5 bases). V lost 4 bases and J lost 8, with 21 bases in between. The CDR3 extends over 16 amino acids. Germline CDR1 is MGHRA and CDR2 is YSYEKL. The CDR3 loop is CASSPSGQGGRDEQFF. The CDR3 DNA reads as TGCGCCAGCAGCCCCTCCGGGCAGGGCGGTAGGGATGAGCAGTTCTTC.

The chain recombines TRBV6-1 with TRBJ2-3, with D possibly being TRBD2 (5 bases). The ends were cut back, 6 bases at V and 9 bases at J, with 19 bases in the middle. CDR3 length equals 14 residues. CDR1 is MNHNS, CDR2 SASEGT, per germline. The CDR3 bases are TGTGCCAGCAGCCGGGATCAGGAGTCGGGAACGCAGTATTTT. Its protein product is CASSRDQESGTQYF.

The V and J genes are TRBV6-1 and TRBJ1-1; D might be TRBD1 (5 bases). The length of the CDR3 is 14 residues. Germline CDR1 MNHNS, CDR2 SASEGT. Between the trimmed V and J ends, which lost 8 bases and 4 bases, there was a span of 17 bases. Written as DNA, the CDR3 is TGTGCCAGCCAAGAAACGATGGGGGGCACTGAAGCTTTCTTT. Protein: CASQETMGGTEAFF.

The chain has TRBV5-1 and TRBJ2-2; D is perhaps TRBD2 (5 bases). V lost 0 bases to trimming and J lost 4 bases, with 13 bases between them. The CDR3 is made up of 16 amino acids. Germline lookup yields CDR1 SGHRS and CDR2 YFSETQ. The CDR3 bases are TGCGCCAGCAGCTTGGCGGGGATTGGTGGCACCGGGGAGCTGTTTTTT. It encodes CASSLAGIGGTGELFF.

This chain links TRBV14 with TRBJ2-5; 12 nucleotides match TRBD2. Germline values: CDR1 SGHDN, CDR2 FVKESK. The CDR3 loop spans 16 amino acids. V was pared by 4 bases and J by 1 base, with 4 bases of the junction left unmatched. The CDR3 DNA sequence: TGTGCCAGCAGCCCCGGACTAGCGGGGATCCAAGAGACCCAGTACTTC. Protein sequence: CASSPGLAGIQETQYF.

The chain has TRBV15 and TRBJ1-2; 8 nucleotides agree with TRBD1. The CDR3 covers 15 residues. V trimming: 0 bases; J trimming: 8 bases; junction bases outside the gene matches: 8. The germline V gene has CDR1 LNHNV and CDR2 YYDKDF (reference sequence). DNA of the CDR3: TGTGCCACCAGCAGAGATCGGACAGGGACGTCCGGCTACACCTTC. Its translation: CATSRDRTGTSGYTF.

The V and J genes are TRBV7-6 and TRBJ1-1; TRBD1 agrees at 8 bases. V lost 1 base and J lost 2; bases outside the gene matches: 6. This CDR3 has 16 residues. Germline lookup yields CDR1 SGHVS and CDR2 FNYEAQ. CDR3 sequence reads: CASSLGAGGSNTEAFF. DNA for the CDR3: TGTGCCAGCAGCTTAGGGGCAGGGGGCTCCAACACTGAAGCTTTCTTT.

The rearrangement joins TRBV19 to TRBJ2-5; TRBD1 matches at 8 bases. This CDR3 has 14 residues. J gave up 5 bases and V 5 bases, and 7 bases lay outside the gene matches. Germline V gene lookup returns CDR1 LNHDA and CDR2 SQIVND (reference sequence). CDR3 sequence: CASSYTGGDETQYF. The CDR3 nucleotides read TGTGCCAGTAGTTATACAGGGGGAGATGAGACCCAGTACTTC.

The chain is built from TRBV2 and TRBJ1-5; perhaps TRBD1 as D (5 bases). The V end was cut by 2 bases, the J end by 7 bases, with 12 bases between. This CDR3 has 14 amino acids. Germline V gene lookup returns CDR1 SNHLY and CDR2 FYNNEI. The CDR3 DNA sequence: TGTGCCAGCAGTGAAAATGGGAGGGACCAGCCCCAGCATTTT. This codes for CASSENGRDQPQHF. Complete variable domain (other parts from reference TRBV2 and TRBJ1-5): EPEVTQTPSHQVTQMGQEVILRCVPISNHLYFYWYRQILGQKVEFLVSFYNNEISEKSEIFDDQFSVERPDGSNFTLKIRSTKLEDSAMYFCASSENGRDQPQHFGDGTRLSIL.

This clone occurred a few times. V usage is TRBV4-1 and J usage is TRBJ1-1; D is possibly TRBD1 (6 bases). V lost 0 bases and J lost 7, with 12 bases in between. From germline, CDR1 is MGHRA and CDR2 YSYEKL. The CDR3 loop spans 14 amino acids. The CDR3 DNA follows: TGCGCCAGCAGCCAAGATGGGGGCCGAGGTGAAGCTTTCTTT. It encodes CASSQDGGRGEAFF.